This T cell receptor beta chain was documented in a study of blood T cells in healthy people across ages. Sample-barcoded 5' priming and a J-beta primer mix drove a second PCR of 7 to 11 cycles. Each of the cDNA molecules was tagged by a template-switch adaptor with 12 random nucleotides. Paired-end reads containing CDR3 totaled no fewer than 3 million for each sample. TCRdb independently ran MiXCR on the 5' RACE reads; one entry per CDR3 protein. The sample contains 650,000 to 800,000 distinct CDR3 sequences, approximately 44% of which appear only once. Broader study findings: The study could not conclusively compare naive and antigen-experienced cells, given its unsorted PBMCs. Changes in expanded clonotypes were possibly confounded, as the CMV status of donors was unknown.

The CDR3 loop spans 17 amino acids. Germline CDR1 MDHEN, CDR2 SYDVKM. Comments on this clonotype: Its antigen is currently unknown.

The sample was blood. This receptor was identified in a man aged 60-69 years in good health. The chain employs TRBV28 and TRBJ2-5; D tentatively fits TRBD1 or TRBD2 (6 bases each). TRBJ2-7 matches the DNA end more closely, so the J call is doubtful. The DNA for the CDR3 is TGTGCCAGCAGTTTTGGACCTGCGGGACACGGAAACTACGAGCAGTACTTC. It is translated as CASSFGPAGHGNYEQYF.